Listed below are T cell receptor beta chains from one sample, sequenced in a study of cytomegalovirus exposure and HLA in healthy donors. The repertoire was sequenced with immunoSEQ multiplex PCR; TCRdb's copy has only in-frame clones and lacks some. This table has 110,000 to 150,000 clones, approximately 79% appearing once. Sequenced input: PBMCs. These receptor sequences come from a woman under 40 in good health and CMV-seronegative. The CDR3 runs from the conserved cysteine through the conserved F or W. D genes are given only for firm matches. Rows give clone size only sometimes, using once, few, many, or a class for an expanded clone.

size	D	V	J	DNA	CDR3
.	.	TRBV6-5	TRBJ1-1	TGTGCCAGCAGTTACGGGCAGGCAGTCATGAACACTGAAGCTTTCTTT	CASSYGQAVMNTEAFF
few	.	TRBV25-1	TRBJ2-6	TGTGCCAGCCCCCAGGGGTCTGGGGCCAACGTCCTGACTTTC	CASPQGSGANVLTF
.	TRBD1	TRBV4-1	TRBJ2-7	TGCGCCAGCAGCGTTAGGACAGGGGGACCCTACGAGCAGTACTTC	CASSVRTGGPYEQYF
.	TRBD1	TRBV7-8	TRBJ2-5	TGTGCCAGCAGCTTAGCCTACAGGGGGATACAAGAGACCCAGTACTTC	CASSLAYRGIQETQYF
few	.	TRBV29-1	TRBJ1-1	TGCAGCGTTGAAGGGGCTTGGGCAGGGTTGAACACTGAAGCTTTCTTT	CSVEGAWAGLNTEAFF
.	.	TRBV6-1	TRBJ1-1	TGTGCCAGCAGTGAAGCGCGGGGGGGTGAAGCTTTCTTT	CASSEARGGEAFF
.	TRBD1	TRBV30	TRBJ1-2	TGTGCCTGGAGTGTTTCGGGGACAGGGCCAAACTATGGCTACACCTTC	CAWSVSGTGPNYGYTF
.	TRBD2	TRBV9	TRBJ2-3	TGTGCCAGCAGCCACGGACTAGCGGACACAGATACGCAGTATTTT	CASSHGLADTDTQYF
.	TRBD1	TRBV11-3	TRBJ2-7	TGTGCCAGCAGCTCCGGGGACAGCCCGCTCGACGAGCAGTACTTC	CASSSGDSPLDEQYF
once	TRBD1	TRBV7-8	TRBJ1-5	TGTGCCAGCAGCTCCGGACAGGCCCTAAATAGCAATCAGCCCCAGCATTTT	CASSSGQALNSNQPQHF
once	.	TRBV7-9	TRBJ1-2	TGTGCCAGCAGCTTAGACAGGCCCTATGGCTACACCTTC	CASSLDRPYGYTF
.	TRBD2	TRBV28	TRBJ2-3	TGTGCCAGCAGTGGGACTAGCGGGTACACAGATACGCAGTATTTT	CASSGTSGYTDTQYF